The clone carrying this T cell receptor (beta chain) was seen at least ten times. RNA transcripts were the template for amplifying TCR beta CDR3 regions. HTBI primers were the set used in a first-round RT-PCR of the TCR CDR3. A single record per CDR3 protein comes from TCRdb applying MiXCR to the multiplex PCR reads. The sample has 350,000 to 400,000 distinct CDR3 sequences; less than 20% are singletons. The data are from a study of T cells in Graves' hyperthyroidism and ophthalmopathy. Study at large: Specimen type is peripheral blood, collected at initial diagnosis prior to any treatment.

Sequencing was carried out using blood. This clonotype originated in a man aged 18 to 29 with Graves' ophthalmopathy.

This CDR3 is CASSGSGGRPGGTQYF. Here the CDR3 DNA reads TGTGCCAGCAGTGGATCGGGGGGGCGACCGGGAGGGACCCAGTACTTC. The rearrangement joins TRBV6-1 to TRBJ2-5, with TRBD2 matching over 8 bases. Losses at the gene ends were 4 bases for V and 7 bases for J; bases not matched to a gene: 14. CDR1 and CDR2 (germline): MNHNS, SASEGT. This CDR3 has 16 residues.